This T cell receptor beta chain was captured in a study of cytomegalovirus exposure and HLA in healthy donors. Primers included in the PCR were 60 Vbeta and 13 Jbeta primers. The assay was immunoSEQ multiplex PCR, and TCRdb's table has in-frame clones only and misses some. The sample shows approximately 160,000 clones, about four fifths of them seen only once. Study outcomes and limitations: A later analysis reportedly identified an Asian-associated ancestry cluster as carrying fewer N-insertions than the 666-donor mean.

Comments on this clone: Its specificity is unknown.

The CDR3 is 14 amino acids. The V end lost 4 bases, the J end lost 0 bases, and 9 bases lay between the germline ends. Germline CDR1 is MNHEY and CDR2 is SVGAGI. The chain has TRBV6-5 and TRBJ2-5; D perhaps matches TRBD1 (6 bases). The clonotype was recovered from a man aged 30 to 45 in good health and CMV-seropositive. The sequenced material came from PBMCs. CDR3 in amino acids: CASSSGTYQETQYF. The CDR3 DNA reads TGTGCCAGCAGTTCCGGGACATACCAAGAGACCCAGTACTTC.